The 28 T cell receptor beta chains given below trace back to one sample, sequenced in a study of T cells expressing NK-cell markers. Reanalyzing the 5' RACE reads, TCRdb keeps one entry per CDR3 protein, without DNA. Its table records about 32,000 distinct CDR3 sequences. The sequenced sample consisted of blood T cells: a sorted CD56 or NKG2C T cell subset, CD4+ or CD8+ T cells, or bulk PBMC T cells (not recorded which). These TCRs come from a woman aged 18 to 69 in good health.

The chain combines TRBV3-1 with TRBJ1-4. Germline loops: CDR1 LGHDT, CDR2 YNNKEL (reference sequence). This CDR3 region has 15 residues. Here the CDR3 reads CASSQEQLSNEKLFF. Combining the CDR3 with reference TRBV3-1 and TRBJ1-4 gives the whole variable domain DTAVSQTPKYLVTQMGNDKSIKCEQNLGHDTMYWYKQDSKKFLKIMFSYNNKELIINETVPNRFSPKSPDKAHLNLHINSLELGDSAVYFCASSQEQLSNEKLFFGSGTQLSVL.

This rearrangement joins TRBV11-2 to TRBJ2-7; TCRdb's assignment of TRBD1 cannot be checked, as there is no DNA. The CDR3 runs to 15 residues. Germline assignment: CDR1 SGHAT and CDR2 FQNNGV. The CDR3 sequence is CASSLVDRGPYEQYF.

The chain joins TRBV20-1 to TRBJ2-7; the D call of TRBD1 rests on TCRdb alone, since no DNA is present to check it. Germline-derived CDR1 and CDR2 are DFQATT and SNEGSKA (reference sequence). CDR3 size: 14 residues. The chain's CDR3 is CSAARLGGVYEQYF.

This rearrangement joins TRBV10-3 to TRBJ2-3. The germline gives CDR1 ENHRY, CDR2 SYGVKD. The CDR3 extends over 16 amino acids. The CDR3: CAISESVGLIGDTQYF.

V gene TRBV3-1 combines with J gene TRBJ2-5; no DNA is available, so the TRBD1 call from TCRdb remains unchecked. CDR3 size: 15 residues. Germline CDR1 reads LGHDT; CDR2 reads YNNKEL (reference sequence). CDR3 amino acids: CASSQEQGALETQYF.

This chain joins TRBV12-3 or TRBV12-4 and TRBJ1-3; TCRdb's D gene call, TRBD1, goes unchecked for lack of DNA. CDR3 size: 14 residues. The CDR3 region is CASSYTGTGNTIYF.

The J gene is TRBJ1-3, the V gene TRBV7-6; TCRdb's assignment of TRBD1 cannot be checked, as there is no DNA. Germline CDR1 reads SGHVS; CDR2 reads FNYEAQ. This CDR3 region has 14 residues. CDR3 protein: CASSSGDAGNTIYF.

The CDR3 is CASSPPSGRVRETQYF. The chain employs TRBV11-2 and TRBJ2-5; with no DNA, the TCRdb D assignment of TRBD2 cannot be verified. The V gene's germline CDR1 is SGHAT and CDR2 FQNNGV. This CDR3 comprises 16 residues.

This chain uses TRBV9 with TRBJ1-2. The CDR3 spans 13 residues. CDR1 and CDR2 from the germline V gene are SGDLS and YYNGEE. The CDR3 reads CASSVTAEEGYTF.

The CDR3 region is CASSTLLGQTSYEQYF. V is TRBV5-5 and J is TRBJ2-7; TCRdb gives TRBD1 as the D gene, but with no DNA this cannot be confirmed. The CDR3 is 16 residues long. Germline loops: CDR1 SGHKS, CDR2 YYEKEE (reference sequence).

The chain has TRBV13 and TRBJ2-5; TCRdb outputs TRBD1, but without DNA this stays unchecked. CDR1 is PRHDT and CDR2 is FYEKMQ in the germline V gene (reference sequence). This CDR3 region has 14 residues. CDR3 sequence: CASSSRTGQETQYF.

The rearrangement uses TRBV12-3 or TRBV12-4 and TRBJ2-7. The CDR3 has 13 amino acids. CDR3 sequence reads: CASSFKGPYEQYF.

V is TRBV9 and J is TRBJ2-2; TCRdb indicates TRBD1, and absent DNA this call remains unverified. The CDR3 extends over 16 amino acids. The V gene's germline CDR1 is SGDLS and CDR2 YYNGEE. The CDR3 sequence: CASSVSGGSNTGELFF.

The chain has TRBV18 and TRBJ2-2. This CDR3 has 16 residues. Germline V gene sequence: CDR1 KGHSH, CDR2 LQKENI. CDR3 sequence reads: CASSPTGTANTGELFF. The full variable domain, completed using reference TRBV18 and TRBJ2-2, is NAGVMQNPRHLVRRRGQEARLRCSPMKGHSHVYWYRQLPEEGLKFMVYLQKENIIDESGMPKERFSAEFPKEGPSILRIQQVVRGDSAAYFCASSPTGTANTGELFFGEGSRLTVL.

The chain combines TRBV28 with TRBJ2-3. Germline loops: CDR1 MDHEN, CDR2 SYDVKM. The length of the CDR3 is 16 residues. CDR3 residues: CASSSITVTSTDTQYF. Full variable domain (outside the CDR3, taken from reference TRBV28 and TRBJ2-3): DVKVTQSSRYLVKRTGEKVFLECVQDMDHENMFWYRQDPGLGLRLIYFSYDVKMKEKGDIPEGYSVSREKKERFSLILESASTNQTSMYLCASSSITVTSTDTQYFGPGTRLTVL.

The rearrangement links TRBV7-3 to TRBJ2-3; TCRdb picks TRBD1, but there is no DNA to check that call. The germline V gene has CDR1 SGHTA and CDR2 FQGTGA. This CDR3 contains 16 residues. The CDR3 sequence is CASAPPEGQSTDTQYF.

The chain combines TRBV3-1 with TRBJ2-5; as DNA is missing, the TRBD2 call by TCRdb cannot be tested. CDR1 and CDR2 from the germline V gene are LGHDT and YNNKEL (reference sequence). This CDR3 spans 17 amino acids. CDR3 amino acids: CASSQDRIAGLKETQYF.

The gene calls are TRBV27 and TRBJ2-7. Germline V gene sequence: CDR1 MNHEY, CDR2 SMNVEV (reference sequence). This CDR3 contains 13 residues. This CDR3 is CASSFAETYEQYF.

The rearrangement uses TRBV7-8 and TRBJ2-2. The CDR3 loop spans 14 amino acids. CDR1 is SGHVS and CDR2 is FQNEAQ in the germline V gene. The CDR3 region is CASSLVGSTGELFF.

The chain employs TRBV29-1 and TRBJ2-5; no DNA is available, so the TRBD2 call from TCRdb remains unchecked. CDR1 is SQVTM, CDR2 ANQGSEA, per germline. The CDR3 totals 16 residues. CDR3 loop: CSVEGDPPALQETQYF.

The chain carries TRBV5-1 and TRBJ2-7; as DNA is missing, the TRBD2 call by TCRdb cannot be tested. CDR3 length: 15 residues. The germline V gene encodes CDR1 SGHRS and CDR2 YFSETQ. The CDR3 region is CASSPVQGGTYEQYF.

The chain joins TRBV5-1 to TRBJ2-7. Germline lookup yields CDR1 SGHRS and CDR2 YFSETQ. The CDR3 is made up of 13 amino acids. The CDR3 reads CASSGGSTYEQYF.

The chain joins TRBV7-9 to TRBJ2-4; the D call of TRBD1 rests on TCRdb alone, since no DNA is present to check it. CDR1 is SEHNR and CDR2 is FQNEAQ in the germline V gene (reference sequence). CDR3 size: 16 residues. The CDR3 is CASSLGTGPAKNIQYF.

The rearrangement links TRBV5-6 to TRBJ1-1; the TCRdb call, TRBD1, lacks DNA for checking. Germline lookup yields CDR1 SGHDT and CDR2 YYEEEE. The CDR3 runs to 14 residues. This CDR3 reads CASSPWTGNTEAFF.

The V and J genes are TRBV6-1 and TRBJ2-5; as DNA is missing, the TRBD2 call by TCRdb cannot be tested. The CDR3 has 17 residues. CDR1 is MNHNS and CDR2 is SASEGT in the germline V gene. CDR3 amino acids: CASSPGPGLAVQETQYF.

The chain links TRBV29-1 to TRBJ2-1; with no DNA, the TCRdb D assignment of TRBD2 cannot be verified. From germline, CDR1 is SQVTM and CDR2 ANQGSEA. The CDR3 contains 13 residues. Here the CDR3 reads CSVDRAGENEQFF.

The chain couples TRBV20-1 to TRBJ1-2; the D call of TRBD1 rests on TCRdb alone, since no DNA is present to check it. This CDR3 has 13 residues. The V gene's germline CDR1 is DFQATT and CDR2 SNEGSKA (reference sequence). This CDR3 is CSAIGTGDYGYTF.

The gene calls are TRBV29-1 and TRBJ2-1; without DNA, the TCRdb call of TRBD2 cannot be checked. Germline CDR1 is SQVTM and CDR2 is ANQGSEA. The CDR3 has 14 residues. CDR3 loop: CSVEGSGRYNEQFF.